Shown below are 6 T cell receptor beta chains from a single sample sequenced in a study of blood T cell repertoires in COVID-19. Using immunoSEQ multiplex PCR, the repertoire was profiled, and TCRdb retains in-frame clones only, with some absent. This sample has fewer than 350,000 clones, with 75% to 85% found just once. Input material: peripheral blood. The receptors come from a human donor in a cohort sampled during active COVID-19.

V usage is TRBV10-3 and J usage is TRBJ2-7; D possibly corresponds to TRBD1 (6 bases). Germline V gene lookup returns CDR1 ENHRY and CDR2 SYGVKD. V gave up 4 bases and J gave up 2 bases, with 18 bases separating them. The CDR3 loop spans 16 amino acids. CDR3 sequence (DNA): TGTGCCATCAGTGCTTACCGGGACACCGAAGCCTACGAGCAGTACTTC. Translated, it gives CAISAYRDTEAYEQYF.

The J gene is TRBJ1-1, the V gene TRBV11-2; 10 bases match TRBD1. The germline V gene has CDR1 SGHAT and CDR2 FQNNGV. With V trimmed by 5 bases and J by 5 bases, 8 bases remained unmatched. There are 15 residues in the CDR3. Here the CDR3 reads CASSGRDRGCTEAFF. CDR3 DNA: TGTGCCAGCAGCGGACGGGACAGGGGCTGTACTGAAGCTTTCTTT.

The chain recombines TRBV19 with TRBJ1-3, with D unclear. The germline V and J ends were trimmed by 1 base and 0 bases, with 10 bases remaining between them. The CDR3 consists of 16 residues. CDR1 is LNHDA and CDR2 is SQIVND in the germline V gene (reference sequence). The DNA for the CDR3 is TGTGCCAGTAGTATAGTGAACAGACGCTCTGGAAACACCATATATTTT. Its translation: CASSIVNRRSGNTIYF.

This clone was found once. J is TRBJ1-2 and V is TRBV7-9; no firm D call. Germline CDR1 SEHNR, CDR2 FQNEAQ (reference sequence). This CDR3 is built from 13 residues. Trimming pared 2 bases from V and 8 bases from J, leaving 12 bases between. This CDR3 is CASSLPGFLGYTF. CDR3 in DNA: TGTGCCAGCAGCTTACCGGGGTTTCTAGGCTACACCTTC.

The genes are TRBV4-1 and TRBJ1-3; TRBD1 matches at 7 bases. V was pared by 2 bases and J by 0 bases, with 1 base of the junction left unmatched. CDR3 length: 15 amino acids. Looked up from germline, CDR1 is MGHRA and CDR2 is YSYEKL. The CDR3 DNA follows: TGCGCCAGCAGCCAAAGGGACAGCTCTGGAAACACCATATATTTT. Its protein product is CASSQRDSSGNTIYF.

V and J are TRBV18 and TRBJ1-2, with 9 bases lining up with TRBD1. Germline CDR1 and CDR2: KGHSH and LQKENI. CDR3 size: 14 residues. V shed 2 bases and J 6 bases; nucleotides not matched to a gene: 4. The CDR3 loop is CASSPGQGRDGYTF. The DNA of the CDR3 is TGTGCCAGCTCACCAGGACAGGGGAGGGATGGCTACACCTTC.